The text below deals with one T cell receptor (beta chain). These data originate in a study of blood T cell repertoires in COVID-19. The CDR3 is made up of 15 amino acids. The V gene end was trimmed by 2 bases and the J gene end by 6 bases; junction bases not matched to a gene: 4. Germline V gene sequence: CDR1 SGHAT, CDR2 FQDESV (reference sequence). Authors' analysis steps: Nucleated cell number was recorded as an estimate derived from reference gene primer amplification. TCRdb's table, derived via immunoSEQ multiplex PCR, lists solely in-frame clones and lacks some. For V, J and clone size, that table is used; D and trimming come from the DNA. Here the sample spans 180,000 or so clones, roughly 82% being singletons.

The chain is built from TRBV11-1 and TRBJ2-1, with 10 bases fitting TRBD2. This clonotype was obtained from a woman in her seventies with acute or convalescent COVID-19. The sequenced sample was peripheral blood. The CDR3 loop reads CASSLSGGAGNEQFF. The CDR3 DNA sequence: TGTGCCAGCAGCTTAAGCGGGGGGGCCGGCAATGAGCAGTTCTTC.